A selection of T cell receptor beta chains follows, all from one sample in a study of CD4 T cells in relation to SARS-CoV-2 and coronaviruses. Using immunoSEQ multiplex PCR, the repertoire was profiled, and TCRdb retains in-frame clones only, with some absent. This table holds some 23,000 clones, 76% found once. Their specific antigens are unknown. Material: CD4+ T cells from PBMCs, cultured in vitro. All receptors come from a human donor in good health. CDR3s include the opening cysteine and the closing phenylalanine or tryptophan. Each record gives: J gene, CDR3 length, clone size, D gene, V gene, CDR3 DNA, CDR3 protein. D genes are given only for firm matches. Clone size is stated in some rows and not others, as once, few, many or a class when expanded.

J: TRBJ1-3; length: 18; size: NA; D: NA; V: TRBV6-2/TRBV6-3; DNA: TGTGCCAGCAGTTATGGAACCTCCGGACAGCGACGCCGAAACACCATATATTTT; CDR3: CASSYGTSGQRRRNTIYF
J: TRBJ2-2; length: 15; size: few; D: NA; V: TRBV7-9; DNA: TGTGCCAGCAGCTTATACGGCCCGAACACCGGGGAGCTGTTTTTT; CDR3: CASSLYGPNTGELFF
J: TRBJ2-1; length: 13; size: NA; D: NA; V: TRBV7-2; DNA: TGTGCCAGCAGCCCCCCGGGGGCCCATGAGCAGTTCTTC; CDR3: CASSPPGAHEQFF
J: TRBJ1-1; length: 14; size: NA; D: TRBD1; V: TRBV6-5; DNA: TGTGCCAGCAGAACGACAGGGGGCGGCACTGAAGCTTTCTTT; CDR3: CASRTTGGGTEAFF
J: TRBJ1-4; length: 14; size: few; D: NA; V: TRBV18; DNA: TGTGCCAGCTCACCAGACAGGTTGGATGAAAAACTGTTTTTT; CDR3: CASSPDRLDEKLFF
J: TRBJ1-6; length: 13; size: large; D: NA; V: TRBV7-2; DNA: TGTGCCAGCAGCCCGGGGCGGGGTTCACCCCTCCACTTT; CDR3: CASSPGRGSPLHF
J: TRBJ2-7; length: 13; size: once; D: NA; V: TRBV7-2; DNA: TGTGCCAGCAGCCGAGGGCCTGACTACGAGCAGTACTTC; CDR3: CASSRGPDYEQYF
J: TRBJ2-2; length: 14; size: few; D: NA; V: TRBV5-4; DNA: TGTGCCAGCAGCTTGCGTTATGACACCGGGGAGCTGTTTTTT; CDR3: CASSLRYDTGELFF
J: TRBJ1-2; length: 13; size: NA; D: TRBD1; V: TRBV4-3; DNA: TGCGCCAGCAGCCAAGCAGGGGGCTTTGGCTACACCTTC; CDR3: CASSQAGGFGYTF
J: TRBJ1-5; length: 16; size: few; D: TRBD1; V: TRBV6-5; DNA: TGTGCCAGCAGTTACGGGGGAGGGACAGGCAATCAGCCCCAGCATTTT; CDR3: CASSYGGGTGNQPQHF
J: TRBJ2-7; length: 14; size: NA; D: NA; V: TRBV19; DNA: TGTGCCAGTACCTCAGGAGGGGACTCCTACGAGCAGTACTTC; CDR3: CASTSGGDSYEQYF
J: TRBJ1-2; length: 16; size: NA; D: NA; V: TRBV4-2; DNA: TGTGCCAGCAGCCAAGATGCCAGGGGTTCGGACTATGGCTACACCTTC; CDR3: CASSQDARGSDYGYTF
J: TRBJ1-5; length: 13; size: once; D: NA; V: TRBV19; DNA: TGTGCCAGCAAGGACACTAGCAATCAGCCCCAGCATTTT; CDR3: CASKDTSNQPQHF
J: TRBJ1-4; length: 15; size: few; D: NA; V: TRBV18; DNA: TGTGCCAGCTCACCACAGGGGACAACTAATGAAAAACTGTTTTTT; CDR3: CASSPQGTTNEKLFF
J: TRBJ2-1; length: 14; size: NA; D: TRBD2; V: TRBV2; DNA: TGTGCCAGCACCCCCGGGACTAGCGGCAATGAGCAGTTCTTC; CDR3: CASTPGTSGNEQFF
J: TRBJ2-5; length: 13; size: NA; D: NA; V: TRBV7-9; DNA: TGTGCCAGCAGCTTCGCAGGGACAGAGACCCAGTACTTC; CDR3: CASSFAGTETQYF
J: TRBJ2-3; length: 11; size: NA; D: NA; V: TRBV12-3/TRBV12-4; DNA: TGTGCCAGCAGTGAAGGACGTTACCAGTATTTT; CDR3: CASSEGRYQYF
J: TRBJ1-6; length: 16; size: NA; D: NA; V: TRBV6-2/TRBV6-3; DNA: TGTGCCAGCAGTTACGATGGGAGCTCCTATAATTCACCCCTCCACTTT; CDR3: CASSYDGSSYNSPLHF
J: TRBJ1-4; length: 15; size: NA; D: NA; V: TRBV5-1; DNA: TGCGCCAGCAGCTGGTCCGGGACTGATAATGAAAAACTGTTTTTT; CDR3: CASSWSGTDNEKLFF
J: TRBJ1-5; length: 15; size: NA; D: TRBD1; V: TRBV2; DNA: TGTGCCAGCAGCAGGGACAGGGGGGGGCAGCAGCCCCAGCATTTT; CDR3: CASSRDRGGQQPQHF
J: TRBJ2-5; length: 14; size: NA; D: NA; V: TRBV5-5; DNA: TGTGCCAGCAGCCTCCTGGGACGCCAAGAGACCCAGTACTTC; CDR3: CASSLLGRQETQYF
J: TRBJ1-6; length: 14; size: few; D: NA; V: TRBV18; DNA: TGTGCCAGCTCTCCAGGGGTTGGGAATTCACCCCTCCACTTT; CDR3: CASSPGVGNSPLHF
J: TRBJ2-5; length: 13; size: NA; D: NA; V: TRBV6-5; DNA: TGTGCCAGCAGTTACACGTTTTCAGGGACCCAGTACTTC; CDR3: CASSYTFSGTQYF
J: TRBJ2-5; length: 11; size: NA; D: TRBD1; V: TRBV6-2/TRBV6-3; DNA: TGTGCCAGCAGTTACTTGGGACAGGTGTACTTC; CDR3: CASSYLGQVYF
J: TRBJ1-1; length: 17; size: NA; D: TRBD1; V: TRBV10-2; DNA: TGCGCCAGCAGTGGAGGGCCCTTACAGGGGGTGAACACTGAAGCTTTCTTT; CDR3: CASSGGPLQGVNTEAFF
J: TRBJ2-3; length: 12; size: few; D: NA; V: TRBV2; DNA: TGTGCCAGCAGTGTGGCGACAGATACGCAGTATTTT; CDR3: CASSVATDTQYF
J: TRBJ2-3; length: 15; size: NA; D: NA; V: TRBV9; DNA: TGTGCCAGCAGCGTAGGGGGGCTAAGCACAGATACGCAGTATTTT; CDR3: CASSVGGLSTDTQYF